This record concerns one T cell receptor beta chain sequence. These data originate in a study of CD8 T cells in Susac syndrome. Overall study context: Fewer than ten of the sequenced Susac syndrome patients were in remission, and roughly 6 had active disease. Patients with Susac syndrome were therapy-naive, on corticosteroids, or on intravenous immunoglobulin alone at blood draw.

Reverse transcription of roughly 0.5 to 1 ug RNA used random hexamers. The amplification used immunoSEQ multiplex PCR on TCR beta CDR3; it spanned 54 Vbeta and 13 Jbeta. One entry per CDR3 protein, called by TCRdb with MiXCR from the immunoSEQ multiplex PCR reads. The sample records about 240,000 distinct CDR3 sequences, approximately 95% being singletons. Germline-derived CDR1 and CDR2 are SQVTM and ANQGSEA. The V gene lost 0 bases and the J gene lost 2 bases, with 29 bases spanning the gap. CDR3 size: 20 residues. The sequence was obtained from a human donor with Susac syndrome. Sequenced sample: CD4+ T cells from PBMCs. This chain joins TRBV29-1 and TRBJ2-7, with a possible D match to TRBD2 (7 bases). CDR3 sequence (DNA): TGCAGCGTTGAAGATGCGGGGACAAGGGGCGGGAGTTGGAGGACCTACGAGCAGTACTTC. Protein: CSVEDAGTRGGSWRTYEQYF.